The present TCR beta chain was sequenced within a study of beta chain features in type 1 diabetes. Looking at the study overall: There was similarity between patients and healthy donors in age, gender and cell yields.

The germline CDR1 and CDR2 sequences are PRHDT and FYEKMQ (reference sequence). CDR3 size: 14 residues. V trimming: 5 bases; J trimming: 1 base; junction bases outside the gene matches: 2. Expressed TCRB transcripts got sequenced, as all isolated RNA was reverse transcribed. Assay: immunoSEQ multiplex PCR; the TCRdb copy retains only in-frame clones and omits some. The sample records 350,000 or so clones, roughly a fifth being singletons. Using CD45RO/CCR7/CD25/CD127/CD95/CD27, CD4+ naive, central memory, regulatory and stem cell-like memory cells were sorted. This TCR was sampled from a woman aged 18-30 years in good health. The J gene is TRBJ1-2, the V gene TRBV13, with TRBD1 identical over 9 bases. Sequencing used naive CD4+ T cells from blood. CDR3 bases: TGTGCCAGCAGCCAGGGACAGGGTAACTATGGCTACACCTTC. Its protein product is CASSQGQGNYGYTF.